Shown below are 21 T cell receptor beta chains from a single sample sequenced in a study of identical twins. From the 5' RACE reads, TCRdb called clonotypes with MiXCR, one entry per CDR3 protein. The sample contains about 210,000 distinct CDR3 sequences, less than 9.5% of which appear only once. The sequencing input was memory (CD45RO+) T cells sorted from blood. These TCRs come from a woman aged 18-29 years in good health.

This clonotype was seen a handful of times. This chain links TRBV9 with TRBJ1-2; tentative D call: TRBD1 (6 bases). The CDR3 length is 13 residues. Germline-derived CDR1 and CDR2 are SGDLS and YYNGEE. Between the trimmed V and J ends, which lost 0 bases and 8 bases, there was a span of 11 bases. The CDR3 region is CASSVEQGGGYTF. CDR3 DNA sequence: TGTGCCAGCAGCGTAGAACAGGGTGGCGGCTACACCTTC.

The sample holds a few counts of this clonotype. This chain joins TRBV6-2 or TRBV6-3 and TRBJ1-5, with TRBD1 as a possible D gene (5 bases). The CDR3 consists of 19 residues. Germline V lookup: CDR1 MNHEY, CDR2 SVGEGT. Trimming removed 2 bases from V and 0 bases from J, with 20 bases in between. The CDR3 DNA follows: TGTGCCAGCAGTTACGTAAGGACATGGGACCTTTATAGCAATCAGCCCCAGCATTTT. Its protein is CASSYVRTWDLYSNQPQHF.

This clonotype occurred a few times. The genes are TRBV5-6 and TRBJ1-2; 7 nucleotides line up with TRBD1. V was clipped by 6 bases and J by 3 bases; unmatched bases: 11. The length of the CDR3 is 15 residues. The germline V gene encodes CDR1 SGHDT and CDR2 YYEEEE. The DNA for the CDR3 is TGTGCCAGCACCTTCGGCGTAACAGGGGACTATGGCTACACCTTC. This translates into CASTFGVTGDYGYTF.

V gene TRBV5-1 combines with J gene TRBJ2-3; no firm D call. From germline, CDR1 is SGHRS and CDR2 YFSETQ. This CDR3 region has 13 residues. Trimming took off 4 bases at V and 4 bases at J, with 10 bases between the two ends. This chain's CDR3 is CASSEVGADTQYF. DNA for the CDR3: TGCGCCAGCAGCGAGGTAGGCGCAGATACGCAGTATTTT.

This clonotype was seen only a few times. V gene TRBV20-1 combines with J gene TRBJ2-3, with TRBD2 matching over 12 bases. CDR3 length: 16 amino acids. In germline, CDR1 is DFQATT, CDR2 SNEGSKA (reference sequence). Trimming took 3 bases from V and 5 from J; bases not matched to a gene: 9. CDR3: CSARSLAGGRGDTQYF. In nucleotides, the CDR3 is TGCAGTGCTAGGTCACTAGCGGGGGGCCGGGGAGATACGCAGTATTTT.

This chain links TRBV2 with TRBJ2-7; the D gene is possibly TRBD1 (6 bases). Per germline, CDR1 SNHLY and CDR2 FYNNEI. The CDR3 is 13 residues long. The V end lost 7 bases, the J end lost 0 bases, and 10 bases lay between the germline ends. The CDR3 nucleotides are TGTGCCAGCACCCGGGACACCTCCTACGAGCAGTACTTC. This gives the protein CASTRDTSYEQYF.

This clonotype came up a few times. The chain uses TRBV27 and TRBJ1-1; 11 bases align to TRBD1. The CDR3 consists of 14 residues. J was trimmed by 7 bases and V by 5 bases; bases with no gene match: 6. Per germline, CDR1 MNHEY and CDR2 SMNVEV (reference sequence). CDR3 sequence (DNA): TGTGCCAGCAGTGCGGACAGGGGGCACCATGAAGCTTTCTTT. Translating it yields CASSADRGHHEAFF.

The gene calls are TRBV25-1 and TRBJ1-6, with TRBD1 matching over 7 bases. Trimming at V came to 4 bases and at J to 9 bases, leaving 9 bases not matched to a gene. The V gene's germline CDR1 is MGHDK and CDR2 SYGVNS. This CDR3 contains 15 residues. CDR3 nucleotide sequence: TGTGCCAGCAGTGGCAATACAGGGGTTGGTTCACCCCTCCACTTT. Translated, it gives CASSGNTGVGSPLHF.

This clonotype has more than one count but fewer than ten. This chain links TRBV11-3 with TRBJ1-1; D is unclear. V was cut by 5 bases and J by 1 base, with 8 bases left in between. Germline CDR1 and CDR2: SGHNT and YENEEA. The CDR3 covers 13 residues. This CDR3 reads CASSIAGNTEAFF. CDR3 nucleotide sequence: TGTGCCAGCAGCATCGCGGGGAACACTGAAGCTTTCTTT.

The table lists this clonotype with many counts. The rearrangement links TRBV5-1 to TRBJ2-1, with D perhaps matching TRBD2 (5 bases). Germline V CDR1 and CDR2: SGHRS, YFSETQ. This CDR3 is 14 amino acids long. The ends were cut back, 3 bases at V and 4 bases at J, with 11 bases in the middle. The CDR3 loop is CASSSGSAYNEQFF. The CDR3 DNA is TGCGCCAGCAGCTCGGGATCAGCTTACAATGAGCAGTTCTTC.

This clonotype is termed medium-sized. The gene calls are TRBV14 and TRBJ2-1; D may be TRBD1 (5 bases). Trimming removed 0 bases at V and 12 bases at J, with 9 bases between. CDR1 is SGHDN, CDR2 FVKESK, per germline. The CDR3 has 12 residues. CDR3 sequence reads: CASSQDRAGQFF. The CDR3 coding sequence is TGTGCCAGCAGCCAAGACAGGGCAGGGCAGTTCTTC. The variable domain in full, with the rest retrieved from reference TRBV14 and TRBJ2-1, is EAGVTQFPSHSVIEKGQTVTLRCDPISGHDNLYWYRRVMGKEIKFLLHFVKESKQDESGMPNNRFLAERTGGTYSTLKVQPAELEDSGVYFCASSQDRAGQFFGPGTRLTVL.

This clonotype was detected only a few times. V usage is TRBV6-1 and J usage is TRBJ2-1; D is unresolved. V dropped 7 bases and J dropped 4 bases, with 11 bases sitting between them. The CDR3 is 13 residues long. Germline-derived CDR1 and CDR2 are MNHNS and SASEGT. The CDR3 sequence is CASTQSRYNEQFF. The CDR3 DNA is TGTGCCAGCACCCAGTCCAGATACAATGAGCAGTTCTTC.

J is TRBJ2-1 and V is TRBV20-1; 8 nucleotides align to TRBD2. The V segment lost 1 base and the J segment 8 bases; nucleotides outside the gene matches: 7. The CDR3 is 14 amino acids. Looked up from germline, CDR1 is DFQATT and CDR2 is SNEGSKA (reference sequence). The DNA for the CDR3 is TGCAGTGCTAGAGCCGGGACTAGTTTACATGAGCAGTTCTTC. This codes for CSARAGTSLHEQFF.

In this sample, this clonotype turned up a few times. The chain joins TRBV20-1 to TRBJ2-7; 8 nucleotides agree with TRBD1. The CDR3 runs 14 residues. V lost 2 bases to trimming and J lost 3 bases; unmatched junction nucleotides: 6. CDR1 is DFQATT and CDR2 is SNEGSKA in the germline V gene (reference sequence). CDR3 DNA: TGCAGTGCTAGAAGCGCGGGACAGGTCTACGAGCAGTACTTC. As protein: CSARSAGQVYEQYF.

This clonotype was found many times. The V and J genes are TRBV4-2 and TRBJ1-2; no clear D. The CDR3 extends over 11 amino acids. From germline, CDR1 is LGHNA and CDR2 YNFKEQ. The V and J ends lost 0 bases and 8 bases respectively, with 4 bases between them. This CDR3 is CASSQDRGYTF. In DNA, the CDR3 is TGTGCCAGCAGCCAAGACAGGGGCTACACCTTC.

This clonotype has more than one count but fewer than ten. The chain joins TRBV4-3 to TRBJ2-1; maybe TRBD2 (6 bases). The CDR3 totals 16 residues. Trimming stripped 2 bases from V and 0 bases from J, with 11 bases between. Germline V gene sequence: CDR1 LGHNA, CDR2 YSLEER. The DNA of the CDR3 is TGCGCCAGCAGCCAACTCGTCGGGAGCTCCTACAATGAGCAGTTCTTC. It specifies CASSQLVGSSYNEQFF.

This clonotype turned up a few times. V and J are TRBV27 and TRBJ2-1, with 9 bases aligning to TRBD1. The CDR3 has 15 residues. Trimming removed 1 base from V and 7 bases from J; junction bases left unmatched: 5. Per germline, CDR1 MNHEY and CDR2 SMNVEV (reference sequence). The CDR3 spells CASSLFGQGPNEQFF. In DNA, the CDR3 is TGTGCCAGCAGTTTATTCGGACAGGGGCCAAATGAGCAGTTCTTC.

This clonotype was seen many times. The V and J genes are TRBV11-3 and TRBJ2-7; D ambiguous. From germline, CDR1 is SGHNT and CDR2 YENEEA. Trimming stripped 3 bases from V and 7 bases from J, with 16 bases between. The CDR3 is made up of 14 amino acids. The CDR3 DNA reads TGTGCCAGCAGCTTCTTTTCCAGCCCCGTGGAGCAGTACTTC. It yields the protein CASSFFSSPVEQYF.

This clonotype was detected many times. The chain links TRBV12-3 or TRBV12-4 to TRBJ2-2; TRBD2 aligns across 7 bases. The CDR3 has 15 amino acids. V lost 7 bases, J lost 5 bases, and 10 bases stayed unmatched. The CDR3 spells CASNRWGGGTGELFF. CDR3 DNA sequence: TGTGCCAGCAACCGCTGGGGGGGTGGTACCGGGGAGCTGTTTTTT.

V gene TRBV20-1 combines with J gene TRBJ2-5; D gene uncertain. Looked up from germline, CDR1 is DFQATT and CDR2 is SNEGSKA (reference sequence). V shed 7 bases and J shed 1 base, with 13 bases lying between them. CDR3 length: 13 residues. The CDR3 region has the DNA TGCAGTGTAGCTGAAGGGTCCCAAGAGACCCAGTACTTC. This translates into CSVAEGSQETQYF.

The chain employs TRBV20-1 and TRBJ2-7; 8 bases match TRBD2. Germline CDR1 DFQATT, CDR2 SNEGSKA (reference sequence). Trimming removed 4 bases from V and 0 bases from J; junction bases left unmatched: 14. The CDR3 has 17 amino acids. In DNA, the CDR3 is TGCAGTGCTAAAAGGGGACCTAGCGGGTTCCGCTCCTACGAGCAGTACTTC. It yields the protein CSAKRGPSGFRSYEQYF.